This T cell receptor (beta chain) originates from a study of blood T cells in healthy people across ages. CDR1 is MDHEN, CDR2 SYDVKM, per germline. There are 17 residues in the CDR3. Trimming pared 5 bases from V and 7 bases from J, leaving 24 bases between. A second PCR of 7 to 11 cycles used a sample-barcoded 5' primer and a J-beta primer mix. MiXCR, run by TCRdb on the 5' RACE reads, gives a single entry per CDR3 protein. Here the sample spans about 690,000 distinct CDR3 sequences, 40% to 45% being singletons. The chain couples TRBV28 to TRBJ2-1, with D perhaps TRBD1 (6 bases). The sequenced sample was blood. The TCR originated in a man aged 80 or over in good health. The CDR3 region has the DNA TGTGCCAGCAGTCTTTCGCTGAACAGGGACCTACGAAATGAGCAGTTCTTC. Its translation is CASSLSLNRDLRNEQFF.